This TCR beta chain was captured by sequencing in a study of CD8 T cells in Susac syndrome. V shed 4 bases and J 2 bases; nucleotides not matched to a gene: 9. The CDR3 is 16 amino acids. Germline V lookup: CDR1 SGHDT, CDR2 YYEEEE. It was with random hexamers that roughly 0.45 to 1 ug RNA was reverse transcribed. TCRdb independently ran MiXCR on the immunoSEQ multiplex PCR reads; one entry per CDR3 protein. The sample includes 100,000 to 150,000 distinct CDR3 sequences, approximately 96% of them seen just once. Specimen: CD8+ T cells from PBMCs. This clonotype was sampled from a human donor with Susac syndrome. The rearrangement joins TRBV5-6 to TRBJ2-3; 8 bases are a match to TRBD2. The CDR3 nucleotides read TGTGCCAGCAGCCATGGGGGACTAGGATACACAGATACGCAGTATTTT. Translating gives CASSHGGLGYTDTQYF.